This T cell receptor beta chain comes out of a study of technical replicates of blood from a handful of donors. Here immunoSEQ multiplex PCR was the method, and the copy in TCRdb shows in-frame clones only, minus some. Among 75,000 to 100,000 clones, roughly 94% were seen once, and the ten largest hold roughly 0.23%. With 4 bases removed from V and 0 bases from J, the gap between germline ends came to 11 bases. Germline loops: CDR1 SGDLS, CDR2 YYNGEE. This CDR3 is built from 15 residues. V usage is TRBV9 and J usage is TRBJ2-1, with D possibly being TRBD2 (6 bases). Sequencing used T cells isolated from PBMCs. The clonotype was recovered from a human donor in good health. CDR3 coding DNA: TGTGCCAGCAGCCCCCGGGGGAGCTCCTACAATGAGCAGTTCTTC. Its protein is CASSPRGSSYNEQFF.